This T cell receptor beta chain emerged from a study of blood T cell repertoires in COVID-19 (dated by TCRdb to the early 2020s). For the study in its entirety: Collaborator samples came from the United States, Italy and Spain and covered acute and convalescent phases of COVID-19. The prospective study material was composed of cDNA or gDNA derived from T cells, B-cell-depleted T cells, or PBMCs. The dataset comprised deeply sampled blood TCRbeta repertoires from subjects exposed to, actively infected with, or recovered from COVID-19. A freely available public database, intended as a resource for researchers studying the immune response to SARS-CoV-2, is where the repertoires were released. Samples were obtained from the ongoing ImmuneRACE study (first 160 participants) and from roughly 1,300 subjects provided by 6 global collaborators. A de-identified subject ID, COVID-19 status, age in years and sex were almost always included in the sample metadata. HLA class I and class II types, where available, came from metadata supplied by the sample provider rather than from assay-based typing.

What the authors observed across the whole study: The quantity of clinical and demographic metadata differed by source and by participant and was supplied without curation.

TCRbeta CDR3 regions were amplified from genomic DNA using the immunoSEQ Assay, a bias-controlled multiplex PCR. The authors processed their data as follows. Nucleated cell counts per sample were estimated from amplification of reference gene primers within the assay. Sequence reads were collapsed and filtered to measure the absolute abundance of every unique TCRbeta CDR3 rearrangement. For each sample, productive Simpson clonality was calculated as the square root of Simpson's diversity index across productive rearrangements. Held by TCRdb, this immuneACCESS table contains in-frame sequences only and omits some clones. Under half of the omission traces to an unresolved V gene where checked; the cause of the rest is unknown. V and J calls and clone size follow that table, whereas D and trimming were derived from the DNA. The sample table shows 140,000 or so clones, and about 86% are seen once. 3% to 3.5% of the sample belongs to the ten largest clones.

Collaborating institutions collected whole blood in K2EDTA tubes following their own protocols. For TCRbeta analysis, collaborator samples were shipped as frozen whole blood, as isolated PBMCs, or as DNA extracted from either sample type. Of note for this clone: What antigen it recognizes has not been identified. No base quality values were provided; no much bigger clone lies one nucleotide off.

There are 16 amino acids in the CDR3, from cysteine to phenylalanine inclusive. The sequence is cut down to CDR3 DNA, 48 bases in frame from base 1. V and J are truncated by 5 bases and 5 bases respectively, leaving an intervening sequence of 21 bases. CDR1 and CDR2 were assigned from the germline V gene as SNHLY and FYNNEI. The origin of this receptor is an elderly woman with acute or convalescent COVID-19. Sequenced material: peripheral blood. Recombination connected TRBV2 to TRBJ1-2, and perhaps TRBD1 as D gene, on 6 matching bases. The nucleotide sequence is given as TGTGCCAGCAGTACGTCCCGGGACATCCGGCAGTATGGCTACACCTTC. It codes for CASSTSRDIRQYGYTF.